This TCR beta chain was recovered during a study of human T cells and chemical hapten exposure. Study-wide context: Mainly, slight library volume differences in the pool made TCR yields vary.

The CDR3 is 14 residues long. Germline V gene data show CDR1 as MNHEY and CDR2 as SVGAGI. V lost 7 bases and J 0 bases, leaving 10 bases between the germline ends. Time point indicated: healthy volunteer bleed at 6 weeks. It was from unfractionated whole blood that total RNA was extracted. The study, taken as a whole, reports: DPC sensitization left the count of TCRs above 1 in 1000 unchanged.

This clonotype was detected many times. The antigen remains undetermined. Individual cDNA molecules (in the library) carried attached unique molecular identifiers. Original methodology: From about 22,000 to 700,000 TCRs were found per sample, with a median of 95,638. TCRdb itself ran the RACE reads through MiXCR, one entry per CDR3 protein. The V and J calls follow TCRdb's processing rather than the paper's. The data show around 65,000 distinct CDR3 sequences, with 6% to 7% seen just once and roughly 3.4% held by the top ten. Sequences were obtained from whole blood. This receptor was obtained from a female donor in good health. Some clones in this sample may be carry-over from other donors' samples. The chain is built from TRBV6-5 and TRBJ2-4, with unresolved D. CDR3 DNA: TGTGCCAGCACCAGTCCCCTAGCCAAAAACATTCAGTACTTC. Its protein product is CASTSPLAKNIQYF.